This T cell receptor (beta chain) was sequenced in a study of tumor and adjacent non-tumor tissue in lung cancer. Study findings and constraints: Shorter survival was associated with higher TCR diversity in tumors. Normal lung showed higher cumulative top 100 clone frequency than tumor.

This CDR3 spans 14 amino acids. Germline CDR1 and CDR2: SEHNR and FQNEAQ (reference sequence). Three rounds of nested PCR, following a modified ARM-PCR protocol, produced the TCRbeta library. TCRdb called the multiplex PCR reads again in MiXCR, with one record for every CDR3 protein. The repertoire holds some 100,000 distinct CDR3 sequences, over 55% seen once, with roughly a fifth in the top ten. The template was RNA from unsorted bulk tissue. This non-tumor lung sample came from over 3 cm beyond the tumor edge. Note on this clonotype: Its antigen is not identified. Just one base apart from a much larger clone, this may be a read error.

Sequencing was carried out using distant non-tumor lung tissue. The clonotype originates from a man aged 30-40 years with non-small cell lung cancer. This chain joins TRBV7-9 and TRBJ1-2, with D perhaps TRBD1 (5 bases). CDR3 DNA sequence: TGTGCCAGCATCTTAGGGGCAAATTCTTATGGCTACACCTTC. Translation: CASILGANSYGYTF.